The rows below give T cell receptor beta chains drawn from one sample of a study of T-cell reconstitution after alpha-beta-depleted transplantation in children. TCRdb recomputed calls from the PCR reads with MiXCR, one row per CDR3 protein. The sample lists 600,000 or so distinct CDR3 sequences, roughly 24% seen once, with over 12% in the top ten. The sequencing here drew on PBMCs, mostly from graft donor cells, taken 360 days after TCRalphabeta/CD19-depleted stem cell transplant. Source of these receptors: a boy younger than two who had a stem cell transplant for acute myeloid leukemia, so the T cells may come from the graft donor. Both conserved end residues are part of each CDR3. D genes are given only for firm matches. The listing skips clone size in some rows; elsewhere it reads once, few, many or a size class.

J gene | V gene | D gene | clone size | CDR3 DNA | CDR3 protein
TRBJ2-1 | TRBV6-5 | - | few | TGTGCCAGCAGTTACTCCCGGCTGGGGAAGAGCTCCTACAATGAGCAGTTCTTC | CASSYSRLGKSSYNEQFF
TRBJ2-7 | TRBV10-3 | TRBD1 | - | TGTGCCATCAGTGGACAGGGGGGAAGCTCCTACGAGCAGTACTTC | CAISGQGGSSYEQYF
TRBJ1-1 | TRBV29-1 | - | - | TGCAGCGTTGGGATTAGGGGGAGCACTGAAGCTTTCTTT | CSVGIRGSTEAFF
TRBJ2-1 | TRBV20-1 | TRBD2 | - | TGCAGTTGTAGCGGGGGGGCCAAAAATGAGCAGTTCTTC | CSCSGGAKNEQFF
TRBJ1-2 | TRBV6-2/TRBV6-3 | - | - | TGTGCCAGCAGTTATGAGGGGCACTATGGCTACACCTTC | CASSYEGHYGYTF
TRBJ2-1 | TRBV20-1 | - | few | TGCAGTGCTAGGAGTTACCAGACCGGAGCTGAGCAGTTCTTC | CSARSYQTGAEQFF
TRBJ1-5 | TRBV20-1 | - | many | TGCAGTGCTCCGGACGGTTTAAATCAGCCCCAGCATTTT | CSAPDGLNQPQHF
TRBJ1-1 | TRBV6-1 | - | few | TGTGCCAGCAGACCGTTTCTGGGGAACACTGAAGCTTTCTTT | CASRPFLGNTEAFF
TRBJ2-1 | TRBV7-2 | - | - | TGTGCCAGCACAAAGGGGGGGAAAAATGAGCAGTTCTTC | CASTKGGKNEQFF
TRBJ1-4 | TRBV20-1 | - | few | TGCAGTGCCCCAGGACGGAATAATGAAAAACTGTTTTTT | CSAPGRNNEKLFF
TRBJ2-2 | TRBV12-3/TRBV12-4 | - | few | TGTGCCAGCAGTAAATCGAACACCGGGGAGCTGTTTTTT | CASSKSNTGELFF
TRBJ2-1 | TRBV3-1 | - | many | TGTGCCAGCAGCCAGGAGGGGGGGCTGCCCTACAATGAGCAGTTCTTC | CASSQEGGLPYNEQFF
TRBJ2-2 | TRBV5-1 | - | once | TGCGCCAGCGGGCCTTTTTCCGGGGAGCTGTTTTTT | CASGPFSGELFF
TRBJ2-1 | TRBV7-2 | TRBD2 | many | TGTGCCAGCAGCCGCAGACAGTCCAGGCGGGGGATAAATGAGCAGTTCTTC | CASSRRQSRRGINEQFF
TRBJ2-3 | TRBV6-4 | TRBD2 | - | TGTGCCAGCAGCCGGGCAGCGGGGGGATTTCGGAGCACAGATACGCAGTATTTT | CASSRAAGGFRSTDTQYF
TRBJ2-3 | TRBV29-1 | TRBD1 | few | TGCAGCGTTGGAACAGGGGGCTCCGCAGATACGCAGTATTTT | CSVGTGGSADTQYF
TRBJ1-2 | TRBV25-1 | - | few | TGTGCCAGCAGTCAGGCCTATGGCTACACCTTC | CASSQAYGYTF
TRBJ1-4 | TRBV12-3/TRBV12-4 | - | few | TGTGCCAGCAGCCGAGACCCCTACGGTGAAAAACTGTTTTTT | CASSRDPYGEKLFF
TRBJ1-4 | TRBV20-1 | - | few | TGCAGTGCTAGATCCCTTCTACACAGTGAAAAACTGTTTTTT | CSARSLLHSEKLFF
TRBJ2-1 | TRBV24-1 | TRBD1 | - | TGTGCCACCAGCGGGGACAGGGGGCTATCGGATGAGCAGTTCTTC | CATSGDRGLSDEQFF
TRBJ2-3 | TRBV6-1 | TRBD2 | - | TGTGCCAGCAAAATAGCGGGGGTTAGCACAGATACGCAGTATTTT | CASKIAGVSTDTQYF
TRBJ2-3 | TRBV20-1 | - | - | TGCAGTGCTAGTTCCCTACTAGGGACACCCTCTGGGGATACGCAGTATTTT | CSASSLLGTPSGDTQYF
TRBJ2-1 | TRBV5-5 | - | few | TGTGCCAGCAGCTCGCCGCTAATCCAGGGTCATGAGCAGTTCTTC | CASSSPLIQGHEQFF
TRBJ2-3 | TRBV5-4 | TRBD2 | - | TGTGCCAGCAGCCCCAGCGGGGGAGTTGGGTTGGATACGCAGTATTTT | CASSPSGGVGLDTQYF
TRBJ1-2 | TRBV18 | - | many | TGTGCCAGCTCACCAGACGGACCCTATGGCTACACCTTC | CASSPDGPYGYTF
TRBJ2-3 | TRBV5-4 | - | - | TGTGCCAGCAGCTTGACTCTCAAAGGAGATACGCAGTATTTT | CASSLTLKGDTQYF
TRBJ2-1 | TRBV7-8 | - | - | TGTGCCAGCAGCTGGGCAAAACCCCAAAGAAATGAGCAGTTCTTC | CASSWAKPQRNEQFF
TRBJ2-5 | TRBV20-1 | - | - | TGCAGTGCGGGGGCGGGAAATCCTACCCAGTACTTC | CSAGAGNPTQYF
TRBJ1-5 | TRBV5-1 | - | many | TGCGCCAGCAGCTTGGACAGTTATCAGCCCCAGCATTTT | CASSLDSYQPQHF
TRBJ2-7 | TRBV7-2 | - | - | TGTGCCAGCAGCCCCCCCGAGGTGACCAACGAGCAGTACTTC | CASSPPEVTNEQYF
TRBJ2-4 | TRBV11-1 | TRBD1 | many | TGTGCCAGCAGCCCAGTCCACCACCAACAGGGGGCCGGAAACATTCAGTACTTC | CASSPVHHQQGAGNIQYF